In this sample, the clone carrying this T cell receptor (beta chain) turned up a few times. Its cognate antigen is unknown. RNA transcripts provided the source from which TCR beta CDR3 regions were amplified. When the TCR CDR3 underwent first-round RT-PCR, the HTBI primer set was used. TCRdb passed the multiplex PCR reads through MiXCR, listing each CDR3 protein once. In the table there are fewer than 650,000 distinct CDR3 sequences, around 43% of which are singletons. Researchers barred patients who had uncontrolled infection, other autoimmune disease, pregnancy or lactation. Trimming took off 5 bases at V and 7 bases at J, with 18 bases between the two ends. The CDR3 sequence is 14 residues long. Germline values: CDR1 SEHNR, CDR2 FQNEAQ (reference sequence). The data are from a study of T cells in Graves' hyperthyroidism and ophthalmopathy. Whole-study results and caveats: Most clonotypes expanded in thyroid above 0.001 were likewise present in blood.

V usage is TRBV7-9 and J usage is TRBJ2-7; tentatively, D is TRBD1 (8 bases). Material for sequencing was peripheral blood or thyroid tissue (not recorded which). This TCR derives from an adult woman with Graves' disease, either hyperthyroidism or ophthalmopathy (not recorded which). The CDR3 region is CASSGNRGGGEQYF. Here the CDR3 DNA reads TGTGCCAGCAGCGGGAACAGGGGGGGAGGAGAGCAGTACTTC. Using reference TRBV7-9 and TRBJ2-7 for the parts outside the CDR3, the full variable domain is DTGVSQNPRHKITKRGQNVTFRCDPISEHNRLYWYRQTLGQGPEFLTYFQNEAQLEKSRLLSDRFSAERPKGSFSTLEIQRTEQGDSAMYLCASSGNRGGGEQYFGPGTRLTVT.